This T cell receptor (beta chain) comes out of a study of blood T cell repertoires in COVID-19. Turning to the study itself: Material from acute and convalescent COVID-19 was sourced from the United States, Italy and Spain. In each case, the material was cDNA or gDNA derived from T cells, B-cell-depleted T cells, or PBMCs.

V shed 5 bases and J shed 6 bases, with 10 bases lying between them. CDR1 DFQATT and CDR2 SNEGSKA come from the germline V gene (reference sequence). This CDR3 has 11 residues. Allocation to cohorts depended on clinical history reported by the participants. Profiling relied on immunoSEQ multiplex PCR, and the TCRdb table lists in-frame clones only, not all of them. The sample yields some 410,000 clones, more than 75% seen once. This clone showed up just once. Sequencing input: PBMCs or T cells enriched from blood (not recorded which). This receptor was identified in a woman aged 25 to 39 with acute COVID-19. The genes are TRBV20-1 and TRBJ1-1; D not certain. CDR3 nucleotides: TGCAGTGCTCCCCGAGAGGCTGAAGCTTTCTTT. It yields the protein CSAPREAEAFF.